This T cell receptor beta chain is from a study of cytomegalovirus exposure and HLA in healthy donors. General study points: Per a later analysis, approximately 16,000 TCR beta sequences showed association with HLA alleles at 0.05 false discovery rate. Owing to their indistinguishability, certain V segments, notably TRBV6-2 and TRBV6-3, were excluded. With later analysis, a missense DCLRE1C variant became linked to TCR beta V- and J-gene trimming. In presence/absence analyses, roughly uniform sequencing depth across donors was assumed.

With 60 Vbeta and 13 Jbeta primers, the PCR was carried out. The method was immunoSEQ multiplex PCR; TCRdb's version includes in-frame clones alone and lacks a portion of them. Among roughly 100,000 clones, about 80% were seen once, and the ten largest hold about 2.2%. Trimming shortened V by 3 bases and J by 0 bases, and 5 bases separated the two germline ends. Per germline, CDR1 SGHDN and CDR2 FVKESK. This CDR3 comprises 13 residues. This clone has just a few counts. Its specificity is unknown. The gene calls are TRBV14 and TRBJ1-1; D not certain. This TCR came from a young man in good health and CMV-seronegative. Sequenced: PBMCs. CDR3 amino acids: CASSQALNTEAFF. The CDR3 bases are TGTGCCAGCAGCCAGGCTCTGAACACTGAAGCTTTCTTT. The variable domain in full, with the rest retrieved from reference TRBV14 and TRBJ1-1, is EAGVTQFPSHSVIEKGQTVTLRCDPISGHDNLYWYRRVMGKEIKFLLHFVKESKQDESGMPNNRFLAERTGGTYSTLKVQPAELEDSGVYFCASSQALNTEAFFGQGTRLTVV.